The rows below give T cell receptor beta chains drawn from one sample of a study of cytomegalovirus exposure and HLA in healthy donors. Assay: immunoSEQ multiplex PCR; the TCRdb copy retains only in-frame clones and omits some. The sample yields 120,000 to 150,000 clones, around 65% seen once. The sequenced sample consisted of PBMCs. These receptors all stem from a woman aged 60-75 years in good health and CMV-seronegative. CDR3s include the opening cysteine and the closing phenylalanine or tryptophan. A clone size is listed for some rows: how often the clone was seen (once, few, many), or a class if it is expanded.

v_call	cdr3_length	clone_size	j_call	cdr3_aa
TRBV7-8	14	few	TRBJ2-7	CASSVTSGTYEQYF
TRBV5-5	15	few	TRBJ1-2	CASSLAPAGDYGYTF
TRBV7-2	14	-	TRBJ2-3	CASSQGLATDTQYF
TRBV11-2	13	few	TRBJ1-1	CASSFLGSGKAFF
TRBV7-3	15	-	TRBJ2-7	CASSHDRGFSHEQYF
TRBV7-9	15	few	TRBJ2-2	CASSVYNMWPGELFF
TRBV6-5	13	few	TRBJ2-7	CASSSTRSYEQYF
TRBV15	16	-	TRBJ2-3	CATSREGRGGTDTQYF
TRBV7-5	15	-	TRBJ1-2	CVRSLGQGAFYGYTF
TRBV7-9	18	-	TRBJ2-3	CSSSLGGLAGGRTDTQYF
TRBV5-4	15	-	TRBJ2-2	CASSPTGGNTGELFF
TRBV15	14	-	TRBJ2-3	CATSGQGGTDTQYF
TRBV27	16	-	TRBJ1-2	CASSFLGTASIYGYTF
TRBV4-3	15	-	TRBJ2-7	CASSQAYPAGYEQYF
TRBV2	18	-	TRBJ2-5	CASSLYPTSGRGQETQYF
TRBV7-2	14	-	TRBJ1-2	CASSALGGSYGYTF
TRBV5-1	15	-	TRBJ1-1	CASSPVGARNTEAFF
TRBV12-5	14	once	TRBJ2-1	CASGRTGGGILQFF
TRBV9	16	-	TRBJ2-3	CASSSDRGGGADTQYF
TRBV23-1	19	once	TRBJ1-4	CASSHSNQREGPTNEKLFF
TRBV19	14	-	TRBJ1-5	CASGTGESNQPQHF
TRBV5-1	17	-	TRBJ2-2	CASHPDGRRSNTGELFF
TRBV6-5	14	-	TRBJ1-3	CASSRGTTGNTIYF
TRBV5-1	16	-	TRBJ2-7	CASSLWLAGGSYEQYF
TRBV5-6	14	few	TRBJ1-2	CASRQQASNYGYTF
TRBV9	16	-	TRBJ1-2	CASSADAGTGRYGYTF
TRBV9	14	-	TRBJ1-1	CASSADRYNTEAFF
TRBV7-8	14	-	TRBJ1-5	CASSPPGGNQPQHF
TRBV7-8	14	few	TRBJ1-2	CASSRSAGDYGYTF
TRBV9	20	few	TRBJ2-3	CASSVEDPLRLAGGADTQYF
TRBV6-5	13	-	-	CASSVSFTYEQYF
TRBV2	14	-	TRBJ1-6	CASSVRQGSSPLHF
TRBV2	13	-	TRBJ2-7	CASSEERQSEQYF
TRBV6-5	15	-	TRBJ2-2	CASSSRQGVSGELFF
TRBV11-3	14	-	TRBJ2-1	CASSLGGGSNEQFF
TRBV5-6	14	few	TRBJ1-1	CASSLRFENTEAFF
TRBV6-5	13	-	TRBJ1-2	CASSPGTYYGYTF
TRBV5-4	14	-	TRBJ2-5	CASSSTGGAKTQYF
TRBV7-2	16	few	TRBJ2-5	CASSLVRGLIGETQYF
TRBV4-3	17	once	TRBJ2-3	CASSQESAGSSADTQYF
TRBV11-3	13	few	TRBJ2-3	CASSSSAGLSQYF
TRBV21-1	12	-	TRBJ1-1	CAGGDEDTEAFF
TRBV5-1	17	few	TRBJ2-1	CASSLVASGGAYNEQFF
TRBV4-1	18	few	TRBJ2-1	CASSRTGTSGRTYNEQFF
TRBV2	11	-	TRBJ2-1	CASSAVNEQFF
TRBV5-1	15	-	TRBJ2-3	CASSGGTSGTDTQYF